This T cell receptor (beta chain) was found in a study of cytomegalovirus exposure and HLA in healthy donors. Study-level results: As immune exposure information, only CMV serostatus was available.

CDR3 length equals 11 residues. Germline CDR1 reads DFQATT; CDR2 reads SNEGSKA (reference sequence). PCR employed 60 Vbeta and 13 Jbeta primers. TCRdb's copy holds only in-frame clones and misses some; the assay was immunoSEQ multiplex PCR. The sample yields fewer than 300,000 clones, 80% to 90% seen once. Worth noting for this clone: Its antigen remains unidentified.

The TCR originated in a man aged 35-49 years in good health and CMV-seropositive. Source material: PBMCs. V and J are TRBV20-1 and TRBJ2-1; D is possibly TRBD2 (5 bases). The CDR3 protein is CRGGSYNEQFF. The CDR3 region has the DNA TGCAGGGGCGGGTCCTACAATGAGCAGTTCTTC.